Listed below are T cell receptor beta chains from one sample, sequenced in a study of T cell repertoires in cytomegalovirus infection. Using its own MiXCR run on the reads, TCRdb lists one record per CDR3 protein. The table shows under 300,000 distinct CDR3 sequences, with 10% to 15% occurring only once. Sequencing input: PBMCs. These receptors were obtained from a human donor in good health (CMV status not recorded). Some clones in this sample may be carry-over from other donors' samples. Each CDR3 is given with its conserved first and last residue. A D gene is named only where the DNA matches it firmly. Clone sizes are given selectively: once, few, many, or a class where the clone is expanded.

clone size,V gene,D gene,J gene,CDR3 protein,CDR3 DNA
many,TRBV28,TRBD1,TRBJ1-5,CASTWTGGNQPQHF,TGTGCCAGCACTTGGACAGGGGGCAATCAGCCCCAGCATTTT
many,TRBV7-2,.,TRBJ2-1,CASSQGRRFGNEQFF,TGTGCCAGCAGTCAAGGTCGCCGGTTCGGCAATGAGCAGTTCTTC
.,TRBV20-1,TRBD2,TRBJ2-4,CSALSLAAPKADIQYF,TGCAGTGCCCTGAGCCTAGCGGCTCCCAAGGCGGACATTCAGTACTTC
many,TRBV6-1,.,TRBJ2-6,CASSGTGANVLTF,TGTGCCAGTTCTGGCACCGGGGCCAACGTCCTGACTTTC
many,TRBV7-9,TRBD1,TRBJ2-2,CASRDGTGWTGELFF,TGTGCCAGCAGAGATGGGACAGGGTGGACCGGGGAGCTGTTTTTT
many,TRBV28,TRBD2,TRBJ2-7,CASSLAGTSGYEQYF,TGTGCCAGCAGTTTAGCAGGGACTAGCGGCTACGAGCAGTACTTC
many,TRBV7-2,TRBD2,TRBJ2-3,CASSLRRGVTDTQYF,TGTGCCAGCAGCTTAAGGCGGGGGGTCACAGATACGCAGTATTTT
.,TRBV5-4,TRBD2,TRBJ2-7,CASSPGLAGFEQYF,TGTGCCAGCAGCCCTGGACTAGCGGGGTTCGAGCAGTACTTC
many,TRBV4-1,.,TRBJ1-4,CASSISSSTVSNEKLFF,TGCGCCAGCAGCATTTCCAGTTCGACGGTTAGCAATGAAAAACTGTTTTTT
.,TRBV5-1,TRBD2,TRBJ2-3,CASSLDVAGGLKDTQYF,TGCGCCAGCAGCTTGGATGTAGCGGGAGGATTGAAAGATACGCAGTATTTT
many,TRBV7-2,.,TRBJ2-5,CASSLVSGSGETQYF,TGTGCCAGCAGCTTAGTGTCCGGGAGCGGGGAGACCCAGTACTTC
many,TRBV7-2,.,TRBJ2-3,CASTVLGNADTQYF,TGTGCCAGCACCGTCCTCGGGAATGCAGATACGCAGTATTTT
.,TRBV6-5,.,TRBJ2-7,CASSYKGNEQYF,TGTGCCAGCAGTTACAAGGGCAACGAGCAGTACTTC
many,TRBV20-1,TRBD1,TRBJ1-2,CSAPTGQGTRGYTF,TGCAGTGCCCCAACCGGACAGGGAACGCGAGGCTACACCTTC
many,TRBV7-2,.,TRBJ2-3,CASSSGVSRDTQYF,TGTGCCAGCAGCTCCGGGGTCTCTAGGGATACGCAGTATTTT
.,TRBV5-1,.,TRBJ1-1,CASSLASQNEAFF,TGCGCCAGCAGCTTGGCCTCTCAGAACGAAGCTTTCTTT
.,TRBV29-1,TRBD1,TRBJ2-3,CSVAWDREGGTQYF,TGCAGCGTCGCCTGGGACAGGGAAGGGGGTACGCAGTATTTT
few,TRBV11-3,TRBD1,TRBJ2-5,CASSPRTGGGETQYF,TGTGCCAGCAGCCCCCGGACAGGGGGCGGGGAGACCCAGTACTTC
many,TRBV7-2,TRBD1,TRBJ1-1,CASSPQGARAFF,TGTGCCAGCAGCCCACAGGGGGCGCGAGCTTTCTTT
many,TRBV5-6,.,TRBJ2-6,CASSLAGGTGANVLTF,TGTGCCAGCAGCTTGGCCGGGGGTACTGGGGCCAACGTCCTGACTTTC
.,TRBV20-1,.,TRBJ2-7,CSASTGAYEQYF,TGCAGTGCTTCGACCGGAGCTTACGAGCAGTACTTC
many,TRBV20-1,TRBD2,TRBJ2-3,CSANRVSKRGAHTGTQYF,TGCAGTGCCAACCGGGTTTCTAAGCGGGGGGCCCACACTGGGACGCAGTATTTT
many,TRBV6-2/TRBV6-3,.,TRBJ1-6,CASSPLAGSAYNSPLHF,TGTGCCAGCAGCCCTCTAGCGGGGTCAGCCTATAATTCACCCCTCCACTTT
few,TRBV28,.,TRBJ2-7,CASSTIGNLDEQYF,TGTGCCAGCAGTACTATAGGGAACCTCGACGAGCAGTACTTC
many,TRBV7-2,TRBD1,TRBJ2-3,CASSLEGAKDTQYF,TGTGCCAGCAGCTTAGAGGGGGCGAAAGATACGCAGTATTTT
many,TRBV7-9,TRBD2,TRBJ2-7,CASSLGTSGSFSYEQYF,TGTGCCAGCAGCTTAGGGACTAGCGGGAGCTTCTCCTACGAGCAGTACTTC
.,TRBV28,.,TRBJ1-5,CASSSPNNQPQHF,TGTGCCAGCAGCTCACCAAATAATCAGCCCCAGCATTTT
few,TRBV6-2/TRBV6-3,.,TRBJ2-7,CASSPHRTPRAHEQYF,TGTGCCAGCAGTCCCCATCGGACACCCCGGGCCCACGAGCAGTACTTC
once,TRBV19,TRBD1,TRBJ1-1,CASGTGLSNTEAFF,TGTGCCAGTGGGACAGGGCTCTCGAACACTGAAGCTTTCTTT
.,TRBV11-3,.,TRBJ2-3,CASSFGGGAPDTQYF,TGTGCCAGCAGCTTCGGAGGGGGGGCCCCAGATACGCAGTATTTT
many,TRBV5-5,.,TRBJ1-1,CASSLGTRGTEAFF,TGTGCCAGCAGCTTGGGGACGAGGGGCACTGAAGCTTTCTTT
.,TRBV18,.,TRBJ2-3,CASSPPGVDTQYF,TGTGCCAGCTCACCACCGGGAGTGGATACGCAGTATTTT
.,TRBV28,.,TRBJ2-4,CASREIAKNIQYF,TGTGCCAGCAGAGAGATAGCCAAAAACATTCAGTACTTC
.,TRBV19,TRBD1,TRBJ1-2,CASRAFRTGGAGSGYTF,TGTGCCAGTAGAGCCTTTAGGACAGGGGGCGCGGGTTCTGGCTACACCTTC
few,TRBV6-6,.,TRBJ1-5,CASNTGGNQPQHF,TGTGCCAGCAATACAGGAGGGAATCAGCCCCAGCATTTT
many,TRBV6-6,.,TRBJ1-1,CASSYSRLGTGTEAFF,TGTGCCAGCAGTTACTCGAGGTTGGGCACCGGCACTGAAGCTTTCTTT
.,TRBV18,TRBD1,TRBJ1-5,CASSPRQGNTQPQHF,TGTGCCAGCTCACCGCGACAGGGGAATACTCAGCCCCAGCATTTT
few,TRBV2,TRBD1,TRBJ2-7,CASSGRDRAGEQYF,TGTGCCAGCAGTGGCCGGGACAGGGCAGGCGAGCAGTACTTC
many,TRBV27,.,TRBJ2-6,CASSLSRPGANVLTF,TGTGCCAGCAGTTTATCGAGGCCTGGGGCCAACGTCCTGACTTTC
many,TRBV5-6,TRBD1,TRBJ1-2,CASSTPTGRYGYTF,TGTGCCAGCAGCACCCCGACAGGGCGCTATGGCTACACCTTC
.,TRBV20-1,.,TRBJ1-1,CSWGLPNTEAFF,TGCAGTTGGGGACTGCCGAACACTGAAGCTTTCTTT
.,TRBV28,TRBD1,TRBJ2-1,CASSRGQLSYNEQFF,TGTGCCAGCAGTCGGGGACAGTTATCCTATAATGAGCAGTTCTTC
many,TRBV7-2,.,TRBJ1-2,CASSSHGGQEGYTF,TGTGCCAGCAGTTCCCATGGGGGCCAGGAGGGCTACACCTTC
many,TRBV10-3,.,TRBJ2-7,CAISALREQYF,TGTGCCATCAGTGCATTGAGGGAGCAGTACTTC
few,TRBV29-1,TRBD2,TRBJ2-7,CSVTTSGAYEQYF,TGCAGCGTTACGACTAGCGGGGCCTACGAGCAGTACTTC
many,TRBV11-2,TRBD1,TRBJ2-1,CASSRQGNLEQFF,TGTGCCAGCAGTCGACAGGGTAATCTTGAGCAGTTCTTC
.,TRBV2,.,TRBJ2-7,CASSERSGHTYEQYF,TGTGCCAGCAGTGAAAGGTCAGGCCATACCTACGAGCAGTACTTC
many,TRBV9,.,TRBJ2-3,CASSVEGSQADTQYF,TGTGCCAGCAGCGTAGAGGGGAGTCAAGCAGATACGCAGTATTTT
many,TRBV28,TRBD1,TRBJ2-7,CASSRTGISSYEQYF,TGTGCCAGCAGTCGGACAGGGATTAGCTCCTACGAGCAGTACTTC
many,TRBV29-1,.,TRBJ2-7,CSASSGAYEQYF,TGCAGCGCCTCCTCGGGGGCCTACGAGCAGTACTTC
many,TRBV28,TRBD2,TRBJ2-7,CASSATSPYEQYF,TGTGCCAGCAGTGCGACTAGCCCCTACGAGCAGTACTTC
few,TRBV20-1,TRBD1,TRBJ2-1,CSARLTGQTYNEQFF,TGCAGTGCTCGATTAACGGGACAGACATACAATGAGCAGTTCTTC
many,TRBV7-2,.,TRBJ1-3,CASSPDRSGNTIYF,TGTGCCAGCAGCCCGGACAGATCGGGAAACACCATATATTTT
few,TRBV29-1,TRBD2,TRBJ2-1,CSAWTSRYNEQFF,TGCAGCGCCTGGACTAGCAGATACAATGAGCAGTTCTTC
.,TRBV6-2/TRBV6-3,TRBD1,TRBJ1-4,CASGPTGGYEKLFF,TGTGCCAGTGGACCTACAGGGGGCTATGAAAAACTGTTTTTT
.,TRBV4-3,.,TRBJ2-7,CASSQETVGSSYEQYF,TGCGCCAGCAGCCAAGAGACAGTGGGATCCTCCTACGAGCAGTACTTC
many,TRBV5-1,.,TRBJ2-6,CASSFARGSGANVLTF,TGCGCCAGCAGCTTCGCACGGGGCTCTGGGGCCAACGTCCTGACTTTC
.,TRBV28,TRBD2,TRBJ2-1,CASSSNSGRAEDEQFF,TGTGCCAGCAGTTCCAATAGCGGGAGGGCCGAAGATGAGCAGTTCTTC
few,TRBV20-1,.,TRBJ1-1,CSARADLRRHSLNTEAFF,TGCAGTGCTAGAGCGGATCTCCGGAGGCACAGCTTGAACACTGAAGCTTTCTTT